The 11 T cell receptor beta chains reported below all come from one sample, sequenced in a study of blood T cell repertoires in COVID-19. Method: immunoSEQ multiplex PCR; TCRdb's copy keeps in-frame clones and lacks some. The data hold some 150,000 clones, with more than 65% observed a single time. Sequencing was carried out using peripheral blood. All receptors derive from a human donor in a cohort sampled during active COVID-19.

The CDR3 reads CASSLGDRAYGEQFF. CDR3 nucleotide sequence: TGTGCCAGCAGCTTAGGGGACAGGGCCTATGGTGAGCAGTTCTTC. The genes are TRBV13 and TRBJ2-1; 8 bases are shared with TRBD1. The germline gives CDR1 PRHDT, CDR2 FYEKMQ (reference sequence). The V segment lost 0 bases and the J segment 9 bases; nucleotides outside the gene matches: 7. The CDR3 has 15 residues.

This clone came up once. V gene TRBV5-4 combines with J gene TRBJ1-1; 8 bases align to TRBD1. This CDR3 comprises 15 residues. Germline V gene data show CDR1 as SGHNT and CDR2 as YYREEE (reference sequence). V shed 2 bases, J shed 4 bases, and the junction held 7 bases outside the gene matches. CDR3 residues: CASSLMDREVTEAFF. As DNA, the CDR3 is TGTGCCAGCAGCTTAATGGACAGGGAGGTCACTGAAGCTTTCTTT. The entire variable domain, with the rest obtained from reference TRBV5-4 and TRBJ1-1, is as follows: ETGVTQSPTHLIKTRGQQVTLRCSSQSGHNTVSWYQQALGQGPQFIFQYYREEENGRGNFPPRFSGLQFPNYSSELNVNALELDDSALYLCASSLMDREVTEAFFGQGTRLTVV.

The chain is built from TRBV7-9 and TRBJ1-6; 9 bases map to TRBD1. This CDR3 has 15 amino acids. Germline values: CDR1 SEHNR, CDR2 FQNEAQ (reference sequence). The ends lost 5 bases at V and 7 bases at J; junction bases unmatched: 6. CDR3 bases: TGTGCCAGCAGCGTGGGGGACAGGGACAATTCACCCCTCCACTTT. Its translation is CASSVGDRDNSPLHF.

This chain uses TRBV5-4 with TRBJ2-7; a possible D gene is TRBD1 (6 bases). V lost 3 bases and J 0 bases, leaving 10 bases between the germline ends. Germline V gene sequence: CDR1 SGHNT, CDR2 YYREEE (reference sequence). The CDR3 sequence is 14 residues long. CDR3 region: CASSSTDSSYEQYF. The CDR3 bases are TGTGCCAGCAGCTCCACGGACAGCTCCTACGAGCAGTACTTC.

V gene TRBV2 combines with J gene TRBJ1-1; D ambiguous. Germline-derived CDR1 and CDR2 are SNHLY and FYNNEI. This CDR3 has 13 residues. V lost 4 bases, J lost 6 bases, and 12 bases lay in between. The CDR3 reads CASSGGIRAEAFF. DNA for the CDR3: TGTGCCAGCAGTGGCGGAATCCGGGCTGAAGCTTTCTTT.

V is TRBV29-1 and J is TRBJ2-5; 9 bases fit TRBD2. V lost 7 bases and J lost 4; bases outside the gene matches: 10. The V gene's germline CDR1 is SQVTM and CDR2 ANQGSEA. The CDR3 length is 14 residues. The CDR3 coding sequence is TGCAGCGCAATGATAGCGGGGGTGTCAGAGACCCAGTACTTC. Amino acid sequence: CSAMIAGVSETQYF.

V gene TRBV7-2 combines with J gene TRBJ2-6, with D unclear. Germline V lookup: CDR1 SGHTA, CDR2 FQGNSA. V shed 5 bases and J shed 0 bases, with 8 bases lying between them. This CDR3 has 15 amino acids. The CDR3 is CASSLDFSGANVLTF. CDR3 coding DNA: TGTGCCAGCAGCCTCGACTTCTCTGGGGCCAACGTCCTGACTTTC.

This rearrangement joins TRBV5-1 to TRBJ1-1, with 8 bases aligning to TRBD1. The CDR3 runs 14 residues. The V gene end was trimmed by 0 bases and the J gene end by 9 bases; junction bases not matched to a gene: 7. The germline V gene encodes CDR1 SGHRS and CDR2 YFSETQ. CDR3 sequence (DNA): TGCGCCAGCAGCTTGGGGACAGGGAACAGGAAAGCTTTCTTT. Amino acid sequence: CASSLGTGNRKAFF.

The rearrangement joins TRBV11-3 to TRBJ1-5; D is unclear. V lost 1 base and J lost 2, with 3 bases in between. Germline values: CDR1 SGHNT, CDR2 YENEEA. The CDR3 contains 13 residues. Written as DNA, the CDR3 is TGTGCCAGCAGCTTAGTCGGCAATCAGCCCCAGCATTTT. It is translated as CASSLVGNQPQHF.

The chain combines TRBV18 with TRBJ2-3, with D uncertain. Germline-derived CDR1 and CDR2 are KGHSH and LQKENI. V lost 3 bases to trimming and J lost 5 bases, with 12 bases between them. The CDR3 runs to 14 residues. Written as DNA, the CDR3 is TGTGCCAGCTCACCGATTCGACAAGGAGATACGCAGTATTTT. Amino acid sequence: CASSPIRQGDTQYF.

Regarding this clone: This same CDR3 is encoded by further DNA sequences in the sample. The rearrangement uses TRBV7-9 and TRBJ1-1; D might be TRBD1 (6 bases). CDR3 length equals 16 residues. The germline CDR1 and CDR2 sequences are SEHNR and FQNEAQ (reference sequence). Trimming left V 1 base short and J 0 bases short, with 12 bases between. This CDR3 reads CASSLGQGRMNTEAFF. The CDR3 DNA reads TGTGCCAGCAGCTTAGGGCAGGGGAGAATGAACACTGAAGCTTTCTTT.